This TCR beta chain was captured in a study of T-cell memory formation after mild COVID-19. On the study more broadly: Among the donors, TCR clusters were largely specific to each donor. Findings and caveats of the study: Clones which contracted sat mainly in CM and EM if CD4+, and in EMRA if CD8+. Day 15 to 85 contracting clones showed balanced CD4/CD8; day 15 to 37 expanders favored CD4+.

On this clonotype: Its antigen is currently unknown.

TCRdb reprocessed the 5' RACE reads via MiXCR and lists one record per CDR3 protein. The sample has more than 150,000 distinct CDR3 sequences; around 21% are singletons. This CDR3 is 14 amino acids long. V trimming: 6 bases; J trimming: 2 bases; junction bases outside the gene matches: 6. Sequencing input: PBMCs or a T cell subset sorted from them (not recorded which). This clonotype was obtained from an adult woman who had mild COVID-19 (a few samples of this study predate the infection). Cell type and time point are not known. J is TRBJ1-1 and V is TRBV12-3 or TRBV12-4; 7 nucleotides match TRBD1. In DNA, the CDR3 is TGTGCCAGCAGACCGGGACAGTATAACACTGAAGCTTTCTTT. It yields the protein CASRPGQYNTEAFF.